The sequence of this T cell receptor beta chain was determined in a study of CD8+CD57+ T cells in acquired aplastic anemia. Study context: Healthy donors gave approximately 10 million reads on average for CD4+ cells.

Germline CDR1 SGHVS, CDR2 FQNEAQ. The V end was cut by 8 bases, the J end by 0 bases, with 5 bases between. CDR3 size: 13 residues. According to the study, genomic DNA was the template for TCR beta VDJ and CDR3 profiling. TCRdb analysed the reads with MiXCR anew, one entry per CDR3 protein. The repertoire includes approximately 200,000 distinct CDR3 sequences, less than 70% of them detected once, and about 16% sits in the top ten. The sequence was obtained from a human donor in good health, serving as a control. The specimen was sorted CD4+, CD8+, or CD8+CD57+ T cells (not recorded which) from PBMCs. The chain uses TRBV7-8 and TRBJ1-6; D unresolved. CDR3 amino acids: CASGLSYNSPLHF. The CDR3 coding sequence is TGTGCCAGCGGTCTCTCCTATAATTCACCCCTCCACTTT.